The present T cell receptor (beta chain) was sequenced within a study of T cells after yellow fever vaccination. The table lists this clonotype with a few counts. TCRdb re-derived calls from the 5' RACE reads in MiXCR, one entry per CDR3 protein. The top ten hold over 3% of the sample, which has 300,000 to 350,000 distinct CDR3 sequences, approximately 12% seen once. The clonotype was recovered from a man between 18 and 29 years old who received the YFV17D yellow fever vaccine. Specimen: CD4+ T cells sorted from PBMCs, collected 45 days after the yellow fever booster vaccination.

This CDR3 reads CASNFGQGVNTIYF. CDR3 DNA sequence: TGTGCCAGCAACTTCGGACAGGGGGTCAACACCATATATTTT. The rearrangement links TRBV12-3 or TRBV12-4 to TRBJ1-3; 10 bases line up with TRBD1. Unmatched junction bases numbered 7, after V lost 7 bases and J lost 7 bases. This CDR3 has 14 residues.